The 19 T cell receptor beta chains presented below share a single source sample, sequenced in a study of cytomegalovirus exposure and HLA in healthy donors (dated by TCRdb to about 2017). Preparation of the library involved the immunoSEQ multiplex PCR assay. The table was pulled from immuneACCESS by TCRdb, which kept in-frame rearrangements only. Such tables lose some clones; where checked, under half of the loss comes from unresolved V genes, and the rest has no known cause. The sample table contains some 310,000 clones; only one count was recorded for nearly 90% of them. Of the sample, around 0.88% is held by the ten largest clones. The material sequenced was PBMCs. The receptor set was obtained from a man under 40 in good health and CMV-seronegative.

The rearrangement uses TRBV13 and TRBJ1-3, with D perhaps matching TRBD1 (6 bases). Germline assignment: CDR1 PRHDT and CDR2 FYEKMQ (reference sequence). V gave up 5 bases and J gave up 1 base, with 12 bases separating them. The CDR3 contains 15 residues. CDR3: CASSQDTGSGNTIYF. The CDR3 DNA sequence: TGTGCCAGCAGCCAAGATACAGGGTCTGGAAACACCATATATTTT.

The chain carries TRBV7-6 and TRBJ1-6; D not resolved. The germline gives CDR1 SGHVS, CDR2 FNYEAQ. V lost 1 base and J 0 bases, leaving 13 bases between the germline ends. This CDR3 is 18 amino acids long. CDR3 sequence (DNA): TGTGCCAGCAGCTTAGGGGCCTCGCCAAGCTCCTATAATTCACCCCTCCACTTT. Translated: CASSLGASPSSYNSPLHF.

In its sample, this clone was seen once. The J gene is TRBJ2-2, the V gene TRBV7-9, with TRBD1 as a possible D gene (5 bases). Germline lookup yields CDR1 SEHNR and CDR2 FQNEAQ (reference sequence). There are 15 residues in the CDR3. Trimming took 2 bases from V and 7 from J, leaving 14 bases between them. CDR3 region: CASSLQGRTFGELFF. As DNA, the CDR3 is TGTGCCAGCAGCTTACAGGGAAGGACCTTCGGGGAGCTGTTTTTT.

The sample holds one count of this clone. The chain is built from TRBV6-1 and TRBJ1-2; no firm D call. V was trimmed by 1 base and J by 0 bases, leaving 12 bases between them. Germline V gene lookup returns CDR1 MNHNS and CDR2 SASEGT. CDR3 size: 16 residues. The DNA of the CDR3 is TGTGCCAGCAGTGAAGGGGCAGTTAAAGCTAACTATGGCTACACCTTC. It encodes CASSEGAVKANYGYTF.

The chain joins TRBV18 to TRBJ1-1, with TRBD1 as a possible D gene (5 bases). This CDR3 is built from 16 residues. The V gene lost 4 bases and the J gene lost 4 bases, with 19 bases spanning the gap. Germline V lookup: CDR1 KGHSH, CDR2 LQKENI. CDR3 loop: CASSLRESGQGTEAFF. DNA of the CDR3: TGTGCCAGCTCACTACGAGAATCCGGGCAGGGCACTGAAGCTTTCTTT.

The chain links TRBV6-1 to TRBJ1-3, with D unresolved. CDR1 and CDR2 (germline): MNHNS, SASEGT. CDR3 length equals 13 residues. V shed 0 bases and J shed 4 bases, with 4 bases lying between them. The CDR3: CASSEASGNTIYF. The CDR3 DNA reads TGTGCCAGCAGTGAAGCATCGGGAAACACCATATATTTT.

Details on this clone: Other DNA sequences in the sample encode the same CDR3. The chain combines TRBV27 with TRBJ1-6, with D possibly being TRBD1 (6 bases). V was clipped by 3 bases and J by 9 bases, with 9 bases between them. This CDR3 has 13 residues. Germline CDR1 is MNHEY and CDR2 is SMNVEV (reference sequence). The CDR3 loop reads CASSFRGGSPLHF. CDR3 DNA sequence: TGTGCCAGCAGTTTCAGGGGTGGTTCACCCCTCCACTTT.

The J gene is TRBJ2-7, the V gene TRBV19; 7 nucleotides match TRBD1. The CDR3 is made up of 15 amino acids. Unmatched junction bases numbered 5, after V lost 3 bases and J lost 0 bases. CDR1 and CDR2 (germline): LNHDA, SQIVND (reference sequence). The CDR3 nucleotides read TGTGCCAGTAGTATTCTACAGGGGTCCTCCTACGAGCAGTACTTC. It translates to CASSILQGSSYEQYF.

The genes are TRBV7-2 and TRBJ2-1, with D possibly matching TRBD1 (6 bases). This CDR3 is built from 13 residues. Trimming removed 4 bases at V and 5 bases at J, with 9 bases between. The germline V gene encodes CDR1 SGHTA and CDR2 FQGNSA. The CDR3 sequence is CASSSRQDNEQFF. DNA for the CDR3: TGTGCCAGCAGCTCCCGACAGGACAATGAGCAGTTCTTC.

V is TRBV5-1 and J is TRBJ2-1, with TRBD1 identical over 10 bases. CDR1 is SGHRS and CDR2 is YFSETQ in the germline V gene. With 4 bases clipped from V and 4 bases from J, the junction kept 8 bases outside the gene matches. The length of the CDR3 is 16 residues. CDR3 coding DNA: TGCGCCAGCAGCCCGGGAGGGACAGGGGCTTACAATGAGCAGTTCTTC. This codes for CASSPGGTGAYNEQFF.

In its sample, this clone was seen once. The chain has TRBV15 and TRBJ2-3; 10 bases match TRBD2. The CDR3 loop spans 18 amino acids. Germline trimming cut 8 bases from V and 4 bases from J; bases unmatched to any gene: 18. Per the germline V gene, CDR1 is LNHNV and CDR2 is YYDKDF (reference sequence). CDR3 sequence reads: CATLSGQRGGLPSDTQYF. The CDR3 DNA follows: TGTGCCACCCTCAGTGGTCAGCGGGGGGGCCTACCATCAGATACGCAGTATTTT. Drawing the rest from reference TRBV15 and TRBJ2-3, the complete variable domain is DAMVIQNPRYQVTQFGKPVTLSCSQTLNHNVMYWYQQKSSQAPKLLFHYYDKDFNNEADTPDNFQSRRPNTSFCFLDIRSPGLGDTAMYLCATLSGQRGGLPSDTQYFGPGTRLTVL.

V gene TRBV7-8 combines with J gene TRBJ1-2; the match to TRBD1 covers 7 bases. Trimming removed 4 bases from V and 3 bases from J; junction bases left unmatched: 11. This CDR3 is 16 amino acids long. Germline CDR1 is SGHVS and CDR2 is FQNEAQ. The CDR3 DNA reads TGTGCCAGCAGCTACGCTAGACAGGGAAAGGACTATGGCTACACCTTC. Translated, it gives CASSYARQGKDYGYTF.

V gene TRBV4-1 combines with J gene TRBJ2-1, with D unresolved. The CDR3 contains 14 residues. From germline, CDR1 is MGHRA and CDR2 YSYEKL. The ends were cut back, 1 base at V and 8 bases at J, with 12 bases in the middle. CDR3 sequence: CASSQVEVVDEQFF. The CDR3 DNA reads TGCGCCAGCAGCCAAGTCGAGGTAGTCGATGAGCAGTTCTTC.

This clone is a singleton in its sample. This chain joins TRBV2 and TRBJ1-3, with 7 bases fitting TRBD1. The CDR3 loop spans 14 amino acids. The V gene's germline CDR1 is SNHLY and CDR2 FYNNEI. V lost 6 bases, J lost 0 bases, and 2 bases stayed unmatched. CDR3 DNA: TGTGCCAGCAGGGGACAGCTCTCTGGAAACACCATATATTTT. This sequence encodes CASRGQLSGNTIYF.

The chain uses TRBV5-1 and TRBJ1-2; 11 positions agree with TRBD1. The CDR3 contains 18 residues. In germline, CDR1 is SGHRS, CDR2 YFSETQ. The J segment lost 9 bases and the V segment lost 4 bases, leaving 20 bases of the junction unmatched. The CDR3 DNA follows: TGCGCCAGCAGCCTTGGGACAGGGGGAGTATTGGCCCTGGGGCGCTACACCTTC. Residues: CASSLGTGGVLALGRYTF.

The chain combines TRBV5-4 with TRBJ2-7; 7 bases line up with TRBD1. The CDR3 contains 14 residues. Trimming took 4 bases from V and 1 from J; bases not matched to a gene: 5. Germline CDR1 SGHNT, CDR2 YYREEE (reference sequence). CDR3 amino acids: CASSGRQGSYEQYF. The CDR3, as DNA: TGTGCCAGCAGCGGTCGACAGGGTTCCTACGAGCAGTACTTC.

J is TRBJ1-2 and V is TRBV2, with D perhaps matching TRBD1 (5 bases). The CDR3 totals 14 residues. The V and J ends lost 2 bases and 4 bases respectively, with 11 bases between them. Germline values: CDR1 SNHLY, CDR2 FYNNEI. CDR3 sequence (DNA): TGTGCCAGCAGTGAAAGGGAGGGACCCTATGGCTACACCTTC. This encodes CASSEREGPYGYTF.

This chain joins TRBV7-9 and TRBJ1-1; 8 bases line up with TRBD1. Trimming cost V 5 bases and J 10 bases; bases outside gene matches: 6. The V gene's germline CDR1 is SEHNR and CDR2 FQNEAQ (reference sequence). The CDR3 is 12 amino acids. The CDR3 region has the DNA TGTGCCAGCAGCACTGGACAGGGTTCAGCTTTCTTT. Its protein is CASSTGQGSAFF.

This clone was seen just once. The V call is TRBV27, the J call TRBJ1-6; D may be TRBD1 (6 bases). Trimming removed 2 bases at V and 9 bases at J, with 20 bases between. The CDR3 is 17 residues long. Germline assignment: CDR1 MNHEY and CDR2 SMNVEV (reference sequence). The CDR3 protein is CASSLTGTPYNTSPLHF. Here the CDR3 DNA reads TGTGCCAGCAGTTTAACCGGGACACCCTATAATACTTCACCCCTCCACTTT.